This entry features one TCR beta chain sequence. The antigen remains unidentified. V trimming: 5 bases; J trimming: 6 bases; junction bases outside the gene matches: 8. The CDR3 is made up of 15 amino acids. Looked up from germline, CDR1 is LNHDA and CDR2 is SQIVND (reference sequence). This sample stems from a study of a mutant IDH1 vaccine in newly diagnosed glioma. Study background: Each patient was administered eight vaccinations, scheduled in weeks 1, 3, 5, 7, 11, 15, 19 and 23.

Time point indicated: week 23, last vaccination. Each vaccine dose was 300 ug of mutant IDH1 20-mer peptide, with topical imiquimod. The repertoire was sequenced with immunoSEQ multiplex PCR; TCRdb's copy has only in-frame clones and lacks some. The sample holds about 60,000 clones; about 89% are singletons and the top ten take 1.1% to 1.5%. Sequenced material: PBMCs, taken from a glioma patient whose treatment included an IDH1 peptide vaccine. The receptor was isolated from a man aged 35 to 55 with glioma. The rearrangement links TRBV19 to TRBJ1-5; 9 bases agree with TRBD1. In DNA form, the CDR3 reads TGTGCCAGTAGTCGCGGACAGGGGAGGTTTCAGCCCCAGCATTTT. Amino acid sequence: CASSRGQGRFQPQHF. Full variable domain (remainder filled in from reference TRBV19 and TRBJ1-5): DGGITQSPKYLFRKEGQNVTLSCEQNLNHDAMYWYRQDPGQGLRLIYYSQIVNDFQKGDIAEGYSVSREKKESFPLTVTSAQKNPTAFYLCASSRGQGRFQPQHFGDGTRLSIL.